These 12 T cell receptor beta chains came from one sample sequenced in a study of blood T cells in healthy people across ages. Through a sample-barcoded 5' primer and a J-beta primer mix, a second PCR was run for roughly 6 to 11 cycles. A single record per CDR3 protein comes from TCRdb applying MiXCR to the 5' RACE reads. The sample has around 1.1 million distinct CDR3 sequences; around two fifths are singletons. The sequencing input was blood. These receptors came from a man aged 18 to 30 in good health.

A few counts support this clonotype. The chain joins TRBV4-2 to TRBJ1-6; 7 bases align to TRBD1. Germline values: CDR1 LGHNA, CDR2 YNFKEQ. V shed 5 bases and J 5 bases; nucleotides not matched to a gene: 0. The CDR3 runs to 13 residues. The CDR3 bases are TGTGCCAGCAGCGGACAGGATAATTCACCCCTCCACTTT. Translating it yields CASSGQDNSPLHF.

A few counts support this clonotype. This chain uses TRBV20-1 with TRBJ1-4; D gene unclear. CDR3 length: 14 amino acids. The V gene's germline CDR1 is DFQATT and CDR2 SNEGSKA (reference sequence). V was pared by 0 bases and J by 6 bases, with 11 bases between. CDR3 sequence (DNA): TGCAGTGCTAGAGATACGGGGAAAGATGAAAAACTGTTTTTT. Translation gives CSARDTGKDEKLFF.

This clonotype was seen more than once but under ten times. J is TRBJ1-2 and V is TRBV20-1; D remains unclear. This CDR3 has 11 amino acids. Germline loops: CDR1 DFQATT, CDR2 SNEGSKA (reference sequence). V was pared by 6 bases and J by 4 bases, with 9 bases between. CDR3 sequence: CSAYESYGYTF. In DNA, the CDR3 is TGCAGTGCGTACGAATCCTATGGCTACACCTTC.

The sample holds a few counts of this clonotype. The chain combines TRBV4-2 with TRBJ1-4; possible D gene TRBD1, 5 bases. Germline lookup yields CDR1 LGHNA and CDR2 YNFKEQ. This CDR3 has 15 residues. V lost 7 bases, J lost 5 bases, and 17 bases lay in between. In nucleotides, the CDR3 is TGTGCCAGCATGCCTCGGGGGGGGGTAAATGAAAAACTGTTTTTT. This codes for CASMPRGGVNEKLFF.

The chain links TRBV4-1 to TRBJ1-5; maybe TRBD1 (5 bases). V lost 0 bases and J lost 0, with 12 bases in between. Germline CDR1 MGHRA, CDR2 YSYEKL. This CDR3 has 17 residues. The CDR3 nucleotides read TGCGCCAGCAGCCAAGATGGAGGGGATTATAGCAATCAGCCCCAGCATTTT. It codes for CASSQDGGDYSNQPQHF.

This clonotype was detected ten times or more. The chain uses TRBV7-2 and TRBJ2-1; D tentatively fits TRBD1 or TRBD2 (5 bases each). Per germline, CDR1 SGHTA and CDR2 FQGNSA. The V and J ends lost 0 bases and 2 bases respectively, with 8 bases between them. This CDR3 comprises 15 residues. The CDR3 loop reads CASSLASGPYNEQFF. The CDR3 DNA reads as TGTGCCAGCAGCTTAGCGTCGGGACCCTACAATGAGCAGTTCTTC.

This chain connects TRBV14 to TRBJ1-2; 7 nucleotides line up with TRBD1. CDR1 and CDR2 from the germline V gene are SGHDN and FVKESK. This CDR3 is built from 15 residues. The V gene end was trimmed by 4 bases and the J gene end by 9 bases; junction bases not matched to a gene: 14. The CDR3 DNA follows: TGTGCCAGCAGCCCCCTGGGCGGGACAGTCTTAAGCTACACCTTC. Its protein is CASSPLGGTVLSYTF. Full variable domain (remainder filled in from reference TRBV14 and TRBJ1-2): EAGVTQFPSHSVIEKGQTVTLRCDPISGHDNLYWYRRVMGKEIKFLLHFVKESKQDESGMPNNRFLAERTGGTYSTLKVQPAELEDSGVYFCASSPLGGTVLSYTFGSGTRLTVV.

This chain uses TRBV20-1 with TRBJ2-1, with TRBD2 identical over 10 bases. CDR3 size: 15 residues. Germline CDR1 and CDR2: DFQATT and SNEGSKA (reference sequence). With V trimmed by 1 base and J by 2 bases, 2 bases remained unmatched. The CDR3 is CSARGAGGTYNEQFF. The CDR3 DNA reads TGCAGTGCTAGAGGAGCGGGGGGGACCTACAATGAGCAGTTCTTC.

V is TRBV3-1 and J is TRBJ2-5; 7 bases match TRBD2. Trimming removed 4 bases from V and 2 bases from J; junction bases left unmatched: 4. The germline V gene encodes CDR1 LGHDT and CDR2 YNNKEL (reference sequence). This CDR3 comprises 14 residues. The CDR3 loop reads CASSRGLEQETQYF. DNA for the CDR3: TGTGCCAGCAGCCGCGGACTAGAACAAGAGACCCAGTACTTC.

The J gene is TRBJ1-1, the V gene TRBV2, with 9 bases fitting TRBD1. The CDR3 covers 15 residues. The germline V gene encodes CDR1 SNHLY and CDR2 FYNNEI. V trimming: 4 bases; J trimming: 0 bases; junction bases outside the gene matches: 3. The CDR3 bases are TGTGCCAGCAGTGGGGACAGGGAGGTGAACACTGAAGCTTTCTTT. Residues: CASSGDREVNTEAFF.

This clonotype was found a few times. The chain combines TRBV7-2 with TRBJ1-2; D gene ambiguous. Germline V gives CDR1 SGHTA, CDR2 FQGNSA. Trimming left V 1 base short and J 1 base short, with 7 bases between. The CDR3 length is 14 residues. This chain's CDR3 is CASSLVGNNYGYTF. CDR3 sequence (DNA): TGTGCCAGCAGCTTAGTCGGTAATAACTATGGCTACACCTTC.

This clonotype was counted only a few times. The chain has TRBV5-1 and TRBJ2-5, with 7 bases aligning to TRBD2. TRBJ2-7 matches the DNA end more closely, so the J call is doubtful. CDR1 and CDR2 from the germline V gene are SGHRS and YFSETQ. This CDR3 spans 15 amino acids. The CDR3 DNA reads TGCGCCAGCAGCCCGCTCGGGGGGAGTCTTTACGAGCAGTACTTC. Translating it yields CASSPLGGSLYEQYF.